This T cell receptor beta chain was found in a study of T-cell memory formation after mild COVID-19. Study as a whole: In these data, TCR clusters were largely donor specific. General observations from the study: SARS-CoV-2 specificity of second-wave clones peaking day 37 was unconfirmed. Within pre-infection memory, some responding clones were found, suggesting cross-reactive memory joined.

This clonotype has just a few counts. Its specificity is unknown. The ends were cut back, 5 bases at V and 6 bases at J, with 14 bases in the middle. The length of the CDR3 is 14 residues. Constant-segment primers and 5'RACE yielded cDNA libraries for TCR alpha and TCR beta, each carrying sample barcodes and UMIs. Each CDR3 protein is one row after TCRdb ran MiXCR on the 5' RACE reads. The repertoire holds 150,000 to 200,000 distinct CDR3 sequences, with 20% to 25% as singletons. This sequence originates from an adult woman who had mild COVID-19 (a few samples of this study predate the infection). Cell type and time point are not known. Sequencing was done on a sample of PBMCs or a T cell subset sorted from them (not recorded which). The J gene is TRBJ1-5, the V gene TRBV12-3 or TRBV12-4; D perhaps matches TRBD1 (5 bases). The CDR3 sequence is CASSPRAGTQPQHF. The DNA for the CDR3 is TGTGCCAGCAGTCCCAGAGCGGGGACTCAGCCCCAGCATTTT.